This T cell receptor (beta chain) comes out of a study of T cell responses to AZD1222 COVID-19 vaccine. TCRdb keeps only in-frame clones here, not all; method: immunoSEQ multiplex PCR. The sample has some 86,000 clones, 70% to 85% seen once. This clone was counted a few times. The antigen is undetermined. V was trimmed by 3 bases and J by 3 bases, leaving 12 bases between them. Per the germline V gene, CDR1 is MDHEN and CDR2 is SYDVKM. The CDR3 is 14 amino acids. Study-wide results and caveats: Distributed over spike, vaccine-associated CD4 TCRs predominated at 160-218 and 743-854. Donor demographics were predominantly white British with a female majority; clonal diversity may be underestimated. Only 6 or 7 individuals given AZD1222 were seropositive at baseline.

This receptor was taken from an adult in good health. This specimen consisted of peripheral blood, obtained on day 0 of AZD1222 vaccination. The chain employs TRBV28 and TRBJ2-7; a possible D gene is TRBD2 (5 bases). CDR3 nucleotides: TGTGCCAGCAGTTTGAGGCGGGTAGGCTACGAGCAGTACTTC. This codes for CASSLRRVGYEQYF.